A single sample gave rise to the 20 T cell receptor beta chains below, sequenced in a study of regulatory T cells in long-lasting Graves disease. Combining iRepertoire HTBI primers with Arm-PCR of CDR3 regions, the authors built TCR beta libraries. MiXCR was run by TCRdb on the multiplex PCR reads, yielding one entry per CDR3 protein. Of around 400,000 distinct CDR3 sequences listed, 20% to 25% are singletons. The time point was: persistent/refractory GD, antithyroid drugs over 5 years with positive TRAb. PBMCs were the source of the RNA used for TCR sequencing. The sample consisted of peripheral blood mononuclear cells (PBMCs), taken when the disease was refractory, from a patient treated with antithyroid drugs. These receptors came from a woman in her thirties or forties with Graves disease.

This chain joins TRBV6-2 or TRBV6-3 and TRBJ2-2, with 10 bases identical to TRBD2. Germline V gives CDR1 MNHEY, CDR2 SVGEGT. The CDR3 totals 16 residues. V lost 1 base, J lost 7 bases, and 6 bases stayed unmatched. The CDR3 nucleotides read TGTGCCAGCAGTTACTGGCTAGCGGGAGCTAGCGGGGAGCTGTTTTTT. Its protein product is CASSYWLAGASGELFF.

This clonotype was found many times. The J gene is TRBJ1-5, the V gene TRBV30; D unresolved. This CDR3 comprises 13 residues. Deletions cut 0 bases from V and 7 bases from J, with 10 bases between. Germline CDR1 is GTSNPN and CDR2 is SVGIG (reference sequence). DNA for the CDR3: TGTGCCTGGAGTGTGAGTAGCCGGCAGCCCCAGCATTTT. Its translation: CAWSVSSRQPQHF.

V usage is TRBV4-2 and J usage is TRBJ2-7; tentative D call: TRBD2 (6 bases). V lost 0 bases, J lost 2 bases, and 17 bases lay in between. CDR1 and CDR2 from the germline V gene are LGHNA and YNFKEQ. There are 17 residues in the CDR3. CDR3 region: CASSQETASGRPYEQYF. CDR3 bases: TGTGCCAGCAGCCAAGAAACGGCCAGCGGGCGGCCCTACGAGCAGTACTTC.

The chain combines TRBV5-6 with TRBJ2-5; 9 nucleotides match TRBD1. CDR1 and CDR2 (germline): SGHDT, YYEEEE. Trimming cost V 0 bases and J 10 bases; bases outside gene matches: 7. CDR3 length: 14 amino acids. CDR3 in DNA: TGTGCCAGCAGCTTGGACAGGGGGCGACGGATCCAGTACTTC. Its translation is CASSLDRGRRIQYF.

This clonotype was detected many times. The chain is built from TRBV2 and TRBJ1-1, with D uncertain. V lost 6 bases and J 1 base, leaving 9 bases between the germline ends. Germline V lookup: CDR1 SNHLY, CDR2 FYNNEI. The CDR3 is made up of 13 amino acids. CDR3 nucleotides: TGTGCCAGCAGCTGGACGGGGAACACTGAAGCTTTCTTT. It yields the protein CASSWTGNTEAFF. Drawing the rest from reference TRBV2 and TRBJ1-1, the complete variable domain is EPEVTQTPSHQVTQMGQEVILRCVPISNHLYFYWYRQILGQKVEFLVSFYNNEISEKSEIFDDQFSVERPDGSNFTLKIRSTKLEDSAMYFCASSWTGNTEAFFGQGTRLTVV.

This chain links TRBV20-1 with TRBJ2-7; either TRBD1 or TRBD2 may fit D (5 bases each). Trimming pared 1 base from V and 0 bases from J, leaving 7 bases between. This CDR3 is built from 13 residues. CDR1 is DFQATT, CDR2 SNEGSKA, per germline (reference sequence). CDR3 amino acids: CSARAGPSYEQYF. The CDR3 DNA follows: TGCAGTGCTAGAGCGGGGCCCTCCTACGAGCAGTACTTC.

This clonotype was recorded at least ten times. The J gene is TRBJ2-7, the V gene TRBV28; 14 nucleotides match TRBD2. V was pared by 6 bases and J by 5 bases, with 9 bases of the junction left unmatched. Germline loops: CDR1 MDHEN, CDR2 SYDVKM. The CDR3 sequence is 16 residues long. CDR3 in amino acids: CASSRIRGLAGDEQYF. Written as DNA, the CDR3 is TGTGCCAGCAGCCGCATCCGGGGACTAGCGGGAGACGAGCAGTACTTC.

The table lists this clonotype with many counts. V gene TRBV7-9 combines with J gene TRBJ1-4; the D gene is possibly TRBD1 (5 bases). The V gene lost 1 base and the J gene lost 7 bases, with 10 bases spanning the gap. Per germline, CDR1 SEHNR and CDR2 FQNEAQ (reference sequence). The CDR3 consists of 14 residues. CDR3 nucleotide sequence: TGTGCCAGCAGCTTAGGGCAGGGAGGTGAAAAACTGTTTTTT. Protein product: CASSLGQGGEKLFF. The full variable domain, in which reference TRBV7-9 and TRBJ1-4 provide the parts outside the CDR3, is DTGVSQNPRHKITKRGQNVTFRCDPISEHNRLYWYRQTLGQGPEFLTYFQNEAQLEKSRLLSDRFSAERPKGSFSTLEIQRTEQGDSAMYLCASSLGQGGEKLFFGSGTQLSVL.

As to this clonotype: One junction end does not reproduce the germline sequence, and a read error may be involved. This sequence joins TRBV7-9 and TRBJ1-6, with D tentatively TRBD1 (5 bases). The CDR3 length is 13 residues. Germline CDR1 SEHNR, CDR2 FQNEAQ (reference sequence). The DNA for the CDR3 is TGTGCCAGCACCCAGGGTGGCCGGGACGGCCTGAACTTT. As protein: CASTQGGRDGLNF.

This clonotype was seen more than once but under ten times. This chain connects TRBV28 to TRBJ2-2; 11 nucleotides align to TRBD1. Germline V gives CDR1 MDHEN, CDR2 SYDVKM. V was clipped by 8 bases and J by 5 bases; unmatched bases: 1. The CDR3 extends over 13 amino acids. CDR3 protein: CASGTGGTGELFF. The CDR3 nucleotides read TGTGCCAGCGGGACAGGGGGGACCGGGGAGCTGTTTTTT. Together with reference TRBV28 and TRBJ2-2, the CDR3 gives the full variable domain: DVKVTQSSRYLVKRTGEKVFLECVQDMDHENMFWYRQDPGLGLRLIYFSYDVKMKEKGDIPEGYSVSREKKERFSLILESASTNQTSMYLCASGTGGTGELFFGEGSRLTVL.

This clonotype was picked up a small number of times. This rearrangement joins TRBV7-9 to TRBJ2-5; 12 bases are a match to TRBD2. The CDR3 is 16 amino acids. With 2 bases clipped from V and 3 bases from J, the junction kept 4 bases outside the gene matches. Germline-derived CDR1 and CDR2 are SEHNR and FQNEAQ (reference sequence). This chain's CDR3 is CASSLPRTSGKETQYF. In DNA, the CDR3 is TGTGCCAGCAGCTTACCGAGGACTAGCGGGAAAGAGACCCAGTACTTC.

This clonotype appeared many times. The rearrangement links TRBV29-1 to TRBJ2-2, with 7 bases fitting TRBD1. J gave up 5 bases and V 2 bases, and 5 bases lay outside the gene matches. In germline, CDR1 is SQVTM, CDR2 ANQGSEA. The CDR3 loop spans 14 amino acids. CDR3: CSVEKGAETGELFF. In nucleotides, the CDR3 is TGCAGCGTTGAAAAGGGGGCAGAAACCGGGGAGCTGTTTTTT.

The chain uses TRBV5-1 and TRBJ1-6; 7 bases match TRBD1. Unmatched junction bases numbered 12, after V lost 4 bases and J lost 8 bases. The CDR3 consists of 16 residues. Germline lookup yields CDR1 SGHRS and CDR2 YFSETQ. CDR3 nucleotides: TGCGCCAGCAGCCCTAGAGGACAGGAGGGATATTCACCCCTCCACTTT. Protein product: CASSPRGQEGYSPLHF.

The rearrangement joins TRBV6-5 to TRBJ2-3; a possible D gene is TRBD2 (5 bases). V dropped 3 bases and J dropped 0 bases, with 13 bases sitting between them. The CDR3 is 16 amino acids. Germline values: CDR1 MNHEY, CDR2 SVGAGI. The CDR3 DNA reads as TGTGCCAGCAGTTATTGGCGGGCTACTAGCACAGATACGCAGTATTTT. It encodes CASSYWRATSTDTQYF.

A few counts support this clonotype. The chain combines TRBV7-9 with TRBJ2-1, with 9 bases fitting TRBD2. The CDR3 has 16 amino acids. Germline lookup yields CDR1 SEHNR and CDR2 FQNEAQ (reference sequence). V was pared by 4 bases and J by 6 bases, with 10 bases of the junction left unmatched. The CDR3 coding sequence is TGTGCCAGCAGCTCGTCCCCGGGACTAGCAGGCAATGAGCAGTTCTTC. Its protein product is CASSSSPGLAGNEQFF. Using reference TRBV7-9 and TRBJ2-1 for the parts outside the CDR3, the full variable domain is DTGVSQNPRHKITKRGQNVTFRCDPISEHNRLYWYRQTLGQGPEFLTYFQNEAQLEKSRLLSDRFSAERPKGSFSTLEIQRTEQGDSAMYLCASSSSPGLAGNEQFFGPGTRLTVL.

The genes are TRBV20-1 and TRBJ1-1; D might be TRBD1 (5 bases). The germline CDR1 and CDR2 sequences are DFQATT and SNEGSKA (reference sequence). The V end lost 0 bases, the J end lost 9 bases, and 14 bases lay between the germline ends. The CDR3 runs 13 residues. The CDR3 sequence is CSAREPPREQAFF. The CDR3 region has the DNA TGCAGTGCTAGAGAGCCCCCCAGGGAACAAGCTTTCTTT.

This clonotype came up many times. V is TRBV2 and J is TRBJ1-1, with 7 bases that match TRBD1. CDR1 is SNHLY, CDR2 FYNNEI, per germline. This CDR3 contains 13 residues. The V and J ends lost 8 bases and 2 bases, in that order; junction bases with no gene match: 5. CDR3 bases: TGTGCCAGCGGGGACAGCGCCAACACTGAAGCTTTCTTT. Amino acids: CASGDSANTEAFF. The entire variable domain, with the rest obtained from reference TRBV2 and TRBJ1-1, is as follows: EPEVTQTPSHQVTQMGQEVILRCVPISNHLYFYWYRQILGQKVEFLVSFYNNEISEKSEIFDDQFSVERPDGSNFTLKIRSTKLEDSAMYFCASGDSANTEAFFGQGTRLTVV.

This clonotype was counted at least ten times. This chain links TRBV2 with TRBJ2-7; 10 bases are a match to TRBD2. The CDR3 covers 14 residues. With 6 bases clipped from V and 6 bases from J, the junction kept 8 bases outside the gene matches. Germline V gene lookup returns CDR1 SNHLY and CDR2 FYNNEI. The CDR3 protein is CASRDPGLASEQYF. As DNA, the CDR3 is TGTGCCAGCAGAGACCCGGGACTAGCGAGCGAGCAGTACTTC.

This clonotype occurred many times. This sequence joins TRBV3-1 and TRBJ2-5; TRBD2 is a possible D gene (5 bases). Trimming removed 5 bases from V and 3 bases from J, with 10 bases in between. Germline CDR1 reads LGHDT; CDR2 reads YNNKEL (reference sequence). The CDR3 has 13 residues. CDR3 in amino acids: CASSAGYKETQYF. CDR3 nucleotide sequence: TGTGCCAGCAGCGCGGGTTACAAAGAGACCCAGTACTTC.

The chain joins TRBV19 to TRBJ1-1, with D perhaps matching TRBD1 (6 bases). V lost 4 bases, J lost 1 base, and 19 bases lay in between. This CDR3 spans 17 amino acids. Germline V gene data show CDR1 as LNHDA and CDR2 as SQIVND (reference sequence). As DNA, the CDR3 is TGTGCCAGTAGTACCCGGACAGACTCGATTACGAACACTGAAGCTTTCTTT. Translated, it gives CASSTRTDSITNTEAFF. The whole variable domain, filled in from reference TRBV19 and TRBJ1-1, reads DGGITQSPKYLFRKEGQNVTLSCEQNLNHDAMYWYRQDPGQGLRLIYYSQIVNDFQKGDIAEGYSVSREKKESFPLTVTSAQKNPTAFYLCASSTRTDSITNTEAFFGQGTRLTVV.